The 31 T cell receptor beta chains below come from one sample, sequenced in a study of T-cell memory formation after mild COVID-19. TCRdb reprocessed the 5' RACE reads via MiXCR and lists one record per CDR3 protein. The sample holds about 350,000 distinct CDR3 sequences, around 27% seen once. Source material: PBMCs or a T cell subset sorted from them (not recorded which). Every receptor here comes from an adult woman who had mild COVID-19 (a few samples of this study predate the infection). Cell type and time point are not known.

This clonotype was detected a few times. V usage is TRBV5-1 and J usage is TRBJ2-3, with D tentatively TRBD1 or TRBD2 (5 bases each). V was clipped by 0 bases and J by 5 bases, with 16 bases between them. The CDR3 is 16 residues long. From germline, CDR1 is SGHRS and CDR2 YFSETQ. As DNA, the CDR3 is TGCGCCAGCAGCTTGGGCCCCGGGACCGGAGAAGATACGCAGTATTTT. Its translation is CASSLGPGTGEDTQYF.

The chain recombines TRBV7-9 with TRBJ1-6; 8 nucleotides align to TRBD1. With V trimmed by 5 bases and J by 9 bases, 15 bases remained unmatched. The CDR3 loop spans 17 amino acids. The germline V gene has CDR1 SEHNR and CDR2 FQNEAQ (reference sequence). CDR3 nucleotide sequence: TGTGCCAGCAGCAAGACCGGCCCCGGGACAGGTACTTCACCCCTCCACTTT. Translation gives CASSKTGPGTGTSPLHF.

This clonotype was recorded many times. CDR3: CATSSHGGGSYNEQFF. As DNA, the CDR3 is TGTGCCACCAGCAGTCACGGAGGAGGCTCCTACAATGAGCAGTTCTTC. The V gene is TRBV15, the J gene TRBJ2-1; possible D gene TRBD2, 5 bases. The ends were cut back, 3 bases at V and 0 bases at J, with 12 bases in the middle. This CDR3 region has 16 residues. CDR1 is LNHNV and CDR2 is YYDKDF in the germline V gene (reference sequence).

Only a few counts were recorded for this clonotype. The chain links TRBV7-9 to TRBJ2-1; 7 bases are a match to TRBD1. CDR3 length: 14 amino acids. Germline loops: CDR1 SEHNR, CDR2 FQNEAQ (reference sequence). Trimming removed 3 bases from V and 6 bases from J; junction bases left unmatched: 5. This chain's CDR3 is CASSLDRPPNEQFF. CDR3 sequence (DNA): TGTGCCAGCAGCTTGGACAGGCCCCCCAATGAGCAGTTCTTC.

This clonotype appeared a few times. The chain joins TRBV11-1 to TRBJ2-6, with 9 bases fitting TRBD1. V shed 5 bases, J shed 1 base, and the junction held 6 bases outside the gene matches. The germline V gene has CDR1 SGHAT and CDR2 FQDESV (reference sequence). CDR3 length: 17 amino acids. CDR3 in amino acids: CASSPRDRVSGANVLTF. The CDR3 DNA is TGTGCCAGCAGCCCCCGGGACAGGGTTTCTGGGGCCAACGTCCTGACTTTC.

A few counts support this clonotype. V and J are TRBV20-1 and TRBJ2-3, with TRBD2 matching 11 bases. The J segment lost 1 base and the V segment lost 6 bases, leaving 3 bases of the junction unmatched. CDR1 and CDR2 (germline): DFQATT, SNEGSKA (reference sequence). CDR3 length equals 14 residues. CDR3 amino acids: CSAQTSGGTDTQYF. The CDR3, as DNA: TGCAGTGCCCAGACTAGCGGGGGCACAGATACGCAGTATTTT.

The chain employs TRBV5-1 and TRBJ1-2; TRBD1 is a possible D gene (5 bases). The V gene lost 0 bases and the J gene lost 3 bases, with 6 bases spanning the gap. The germline V gene has CDR1 SGHRS and CDR2 YFSETQ. The CDR3 has 13 amino acids. In DNA, the CDR3 is TGCGCCAGCAGCTTGGACAGGTACTATGGCTACACCTTC. It codes for CASSLDRYYGYTF.

The V call is TRBV29-1, the J call TRBJ1-3; the D gene is possibly TRBD1 (5 bases). V shed 4 bases and J shed 2 bases, with 12 bases lying between them. Germline V gene lookup returns CDR1 SQVTM and CDR2 ANQGSEA. The CDR3 contains 14 residues. CDR3 coding DNA: TGCAGCGTTGCCACCGACAGTCCTGGAAACACCATATATTTT. Amino acid sequence: CSVATDSPGNTIYF. The full variable domain, completed using reference TRBV29-1 and TRBJ1-3, is SAVISQKPSRDICQRGTSLTIQCQVDSQVTMMFWYRQQPGQSLTLIATANQGSEATYESGFVIDKFPISRPNLTFSTLTVSNMSPEDSSIYLCSVATDSPGNTIYFGEGSWLTVV.

V and J are TRBV6-1 and TRBJ1-2, with 7 positions matching TRBD1. The germline CDR1 and CDR2 sequences are MNHNS and SASEGT. The CDR3 totals 11 residues. Losses at the gene ends were 6 bases for V and 7 bases for J; bases not matched to a gene: 2. This chain's CDR3 is CASSAGGGYTF. The CDR3 DNA follows: TGTGCCAGCAGCGCAGGGGGTGGCTACACCTTC.

This sequence joins TRBV5-4 and TRBJ2-7, with 7 bases aligning to TRBD2. The CDR3 runs 14 residues. J gave up 0 bases and V 2 bases, and 2 bases lay outside the gene matches. Per the germline V gene, CDR1 is SGHNT and CDR2 is YYREEE (reference sequence). In DNA, the CDR3 is TGTGCCAGCAGCTTCGCGGGGGACTCCTACGAGCAGTACTTC. Encoded protein: CASSFAGDSYEQYF. The full variable domain, its missing parts supplied by reference TRBV5-4 and TRBJ2-7, is ETGVTQSPTHLIKTRGQQVTLRCSSQSGHNTVSWYQQALGQGPQFIFQYYREEENGRGNFPPRFSGLQFPNYSSELNVNALELDDSALYLCASSFAGDSYEQYFGPGTRLTVT.

The rearrangement uses TRBV23-1 and TRBJ2-4, with 9 bases identical to TRBD2. TRBV23-1 is treated as an ORF (open reading frame) with a function not yet certain. This CDR3 spans 17 amino acids. After removal of 3 bases from V and 3 bases from J, the junction contained 9 bases not matched to a gene. CDR3 protein: CASSHPKRGAGKNIQYF. DNA of the CDR3: TGCGCCAGCAGTCACCCCAAGCGGGGGGCCGGCAAAAACATTCAGTACTTC.

The rearrangement links TRBV7-9 to TRBJ2-3; no reliable D call. The V end lost 3 bases, the J end lost 2 bases, and 6 bases lay between the germline ends. This CDR3 contains 13 residues. Germline assignment: CDR1 SEHNR and CDR2 FQNEAQ (reference sequence). CDR3 in amino acids: CASSFTHTDTQYF. The CDR3 bases are TGTGCCAGCAGCTTTACCCACACAGATACGCAGTATTTT.

This clonotype was counted only a few times. The rearrangement uses TRBV11-3 and TRBJ2-1; D unresolved. The CDR3 is 15 amino acids. With 2 bases removed from V and 0 bases from J, the gap between germline ends came to 8 bases. The germline gives CDR1 SGHNT, CDR2 YENEEA. The chain's CDR3 is CASSLTQPSYNEQFF. The CDR3 nucleotides are TGTGCCAGCAGCTTAACACAGCCCTCCTACAATGAGCAGTTCTTC.

The chain employs TRBV12-3 or TRBV12-4 and TRBJ2-7; a weak D match, TRBD1 (6 bases). The CDR3 totals 14 residues. With 2 bases removed from V and 3 bases from J, the gap between germline ends came to 11 bases. DNA for the CDR3: TGTGCCAGCAGTTTATACAGGGCGGACTACGAGCAGTACTTC. Protein: CASSLYRADYEQYF.

The chain recombines TRBV29-1 with TRBJ2-5; TRBD2 matches at 10 bases. V was clipped by 5 bases and J by 5 bases; unmatched bases: 14. CDR1 SQVTM and CDR2 ANQGSEA come from the germline V gene. The CDR3 loop spans 16 amino acids. The CDR3, as DNA: TGCAGCGTTAGGTTTAAGTCTAGCGGGAGTTGGGAGACCCAGTACTTC. Translation gives CSVRFKSSGSWETQYF.

This clonotype was observed a handful of times. V gene TRBV11-2 combines with J gene TRBJ2-1; 8 bases align to TRBD1. Germline V gene sequence: CDR1 SGHAT, CDR2 FQNNGV. The ends lost 4 bases at V and 4 bases at J; junction bases unmatched: 9. This CDR3 has 16 amino acids. CDR3 nucleotide sequence: TGTGCCAGCAGCTCAAGGACAGGGATTATGTACAATGAGCAGTTCTTC. Protein product: CASSSRTGIMYNEQFF.

The chain uses TRBV7-7 and TRBJ2-7, with D possibly being TRBD1 (5 bases). V lost 5 bases and J lost 5, with 16 bases in between. Looked up from germline, CDR1 is SSHAT and CDR2 is FNYEAQ (reference sequence). The CDR3 runs 14 residues. CDR3: CASSEAGRPHEQYF. The DNA for the CDR3 is TGTGCCAGCAGCGAGGCAGGGCGCCCTCACGAGCAGTACTTC.

V usage is TRBV5-4 and J usage is TRBJ2-5; D gene ambiguous. The ends were cut back, 1 base at V and 5 bases at J, with 9 bases in the middle. The CDR3 totals 13 residues. Germline V gene sequence: CDR1 SGHNT, CDR2 YYREEE (reference sequence). This CDR3 is CASSLPPEETQYF. Here the CDR3 DNA reads TGTGCCAGCAGCTTGCCCCCGGAGGAGACCCAGTACTTC.

This clonotype has just a few counts. The V and J genes are TRBV9 and TRBJ2-2; D may be TRBD1 or TRBD2 (5 bases each). Germline V gene lookup returns CDR1 SGDLS and CDR2 YYNGEE. This CDR3 is built from 15 residues. V lost 0 bases and J lost 6, with 12 bases in between. CDR3 region: CASSVVSGGAGELFF. CDR3 DNA: TGTGCCAGCAGCGTAGTGTCTGGGGGAGCCGGGGAGCTGTTTTTT.

This clonotype was picked up many times. The V and J genes are TRBV11-3 and TRBJ2-7; D not resolved. CDR3 length: 13 residues. Germline V lookup: CDR1 SGHNT, CDR2 YENEEA. V shed 4 bases and J shed 6 bases, with 13 bases lying between them. CDR3 nucleotide sequence: TGTGCCAGCAGCTCGTCCATGTGGGGCGAGCAGTACTTC. It specifies CASSSSMWGEQYF.

This clonotype turned up a few times. The CDR3 sequence: CASSLGFGTGELFF. The CDR3 DNA follows: TGTGCCAGCAGCTTGGGGTTTGGCACCGGGGAGCTGTTTTTT. The chain carries TRBV5-5 and TRBJ2-2, with unresolved D. The CDR3 runs 14 residues. V was cut by 0 bases and J by 4 bases, with 7 bases left in between. CDR1 and CDR2 (germline): SGHKS, YYEKEE (reference sequence).

This clonotype was observed a few times. The rearrangement joins TRBV7-2 to TRBJ2-7; D call uncertain. Germline-derived CDR1 and CDR2 are SGHTA and FQGNSA. The CDR3 runs to 14 residues. V was cut by 0 bases and J by 5 bases, with 11 bases left in between. The CDR3 DNA follows: TGTGCCAGCAGCTTAGCGGCCACCGGAGACGAGCAGTACTTC. Translating gives CASSLAATGDEQYF. The whole variable domain, remainder taken from reference TRBV7-2 and TRBJ2-7, is GAGVSQSPSNKVTEKGKDVELRCDPISGHTALYWYRQSLGQGLEFLIYFQGNSAPDKSGLPSDRFSAERTGGSVSTLTIQRTQQEDSAVYLCASSLAATGDEQYFGPGTRLTVT.

V usage is TRBV5-1 and J usage is TRBJ1-1; D gene uncertain. Germline CDR1 reads SGHRS; CDR2 reads YFSETQ. The CDR3 is made up of 14 amino acids. Trimming left V 3 bases short and J 4 bases short, with 13 bases between. The CDR3, as DNA: TGCGCCAGCAGCTCCGCGAGTCCGGGCACTGAAGCTTTCTTT. Its protein is CASSSASPGTEAFF.

The J gene is TRBJ2-3, the V gene TRBV7-2; D is unresolved. V lost 2 bases and J 4 bases, leaving 10 bases between the germline ends. The CDR3 is 14 residues long. Germline CDR1 reads SGHTA; CDR2 reads FQGNSA. The CDR3 DNA reads TGTGCCAGCAGCTTAATGGGGTGGGCAGATACGCAGTATTTT. Translated: CASSLMGWADTQYF.

In nucleotides, the CDR3 is TGTGCCAGCAGTCCCCACGGGGGACGGGAGAACACTGAAGCTTTCTTT. Translated, it gives CASSPHGGRENTEAFF. The V gene is TRBV28, the J gene TRBJ1-1; D possibly corresponds to TRBD1 (5 bases). V lost 5 bases and J 1 base, leaving 17 bases between the germline ends. CDR3 size: 16 residues. Germline V gene sequence: CDR1 MDHEN, CDR2 SYDVKM.

V is TRBV6-1 and J is TRBJ2-1, with a weak D call TRBD1 (5 bases). CDR3 size: 15 residues. The V and J ends lost 1 base and 5 bases respectively, with 12 bases between them. Per germline, CDR1 MNHNS and CDR2 SASEGT. DNA of the CDR3: TGTGCCAGCAGTGAAGACGACAGCTTCCACAATGAGCAGTTCTTC. Translation gives CASSEDDSFHNEQFF.

The V call is TRBV6-6, the J call TRBJ2-1, with D perhaps matching TRBD1 (5 bases). The length of the CDR3 is 15 residues. The V gene lost 6 bases and the J gene lost 0 bases, with 12 bases spanning the gap. The germline V gene has CDR1 MNHNY and CDR2 SVGAGI (reference sequence). In DNA form, the CDR3 reads TGTGCCAGCAGCCAGGACACCAGCTCCTACAATGAGCAGTTCTTC. Protein product: CASSQDTSSYNEQFF.

To note about this clonotype: Its ends do not fully match the called genes, so a read error is possible. V gene TRBV10-3 combines with J gene TRBJ1-1; TRBD1 agrees at 7 bases. Germline V gives CDR1 ENHRY, CDR2 SYGVKD. This CDR3 has 13 amino acids. In DNA, the CDR3 is TGTGCCATCAGGGACAGGCAGAACACAGAAGCTTACTTT. Translation gives CAIRDRQNTEAYF.

The chain couples TRBV25-1 to TRBJ1-4; D unclear. This CDR3 contains 15 residues. Germline values: CDR1 MGHDK, CDR2 SYGVNS. V lost 2 bases and J 8 bases, leaving 15 bases between the germline ends. The CDR3 coding sequence is TGTGCCAGCAGTGAAGCCGGATGGGGTTACGAAAAACTGTTTTTT. Amino acid sequence: CASSEAGWGYEKLFF.

The chain recombines TRBV14 with TRBJ2-1, with D possibly being TRBD2 (5 bases). Germline V lookup: CDR1 SGHDN, CDR2 FVKESK. V was trimmed by 0 bases and J by 0 bases, leaving 12 bases between them. The CDR3 covers 17 residues. The CDR3 spells CASSQEPEAPSYNEQFF. The CDR3 DNA sequence: TGTGCCAGCAGCCAAGAGCCGGAGGCCCCCTCCTACAATGAGCAGTTCTTC.

This clonotype has a handful of counts. The chain is built from TRBV7-8 and TRBJ1-1; D may be TRBD1 (6 bases). The CDR3 loop spans 14 amino acids. V gave up 5 bases and J gave up 4 bases, with 14 bases separating them. Germline CDR1 reads SGHVS; CDR2 reads FQNEAQ. The CDR3 region is CASSRNRDSTEAFF. The CDR3 DNA reads TGTGCCAGCAGCAGGAACAGGGATTCCACTGAAGCTTTCTTT.